These T cell receptor beta chains were read from a single sample in a study of blood T cells in healthy people across ages. TCRdb independently ran MiXCR on the 5' RACE reads; one entry per CDR3 protein. The data contain about 930,000 distinct CDR3 sequences, just under 30% of them singletons. This sample also belongs to another study, concerning T cells of mothers and their children.

The sample was blood. The receptors originated from a middle-aged woman in good health. Each CDR3 is given with its conserved first and last residue. Each record gives: V gene, clone size, CDR3 length, J gene, D gene, CDR3 DNA, CDR3 protein. The D gene is left open where the match is weak. Size tells how often a clone was seen (once, few, many) or the class of an expanded clone, and some rows leave it out.

v_call: TRBV6-6
clone_size: few
cdr3_length: 14
j_call: TRBJ1-1
d_call: TRBD1
cdr3_nt: TGTGCCGCCCTCGGGACAGGACGGAACACTGAAGCTTTCTTT
cdr3_aa: CAALGTGRNTEAFF

v_call: TRBV14
clone_size: .
cdr3_length: 16
j_call: TRBJ2-3
d_call: .
cdr3_nt: TGTGCCAGCAGCCAAGGACGACCAATCCGCACAGATACGCAGTATTTT
cdr3_aa: CASSQGRPIRTDTQYF

v_call: TRBV12-3/TRBV12-4
clone_size: .
cdr3_length: 13
j_call: TRBJ1-2
d_call: .
cdr3_nt: TGTGCCAGCAGCCGGGACCTGCTTTCTGGCTACACCTTC
cdr3_aa: CASSRDLLSGYTF

v_call: TRBV7-3
clone_size: many
cdr3_length: 14
j_call: TRBJ2-5
d_call: .
cdr3_nt: TGTGCCAGCAGCTTACGTGGGGGGTCGGAGACCCAGTACTTC
cdr3_aa: CASSLRGGSETQYF

v_call: TRBV11-3
clone_size: .
cdr3_length: 17
j_call: TRBJ2-6
d_call: .
cdr3_nt: TGTGCCAGCAGCTTAAGGGGGAGGGGCTCTGGGGCCAACGTCCTGACTTTC
cdr3_aa: CASSLRGRGSGANVLTF

v_call: TRBV29-1
clone_size: many
cdr3_length: 13
j_call: TRBJ2-5
d_call: TRBD2
cdr3_nt: TGCAGCGTCAGGACTAGCGGGGGGGAGACCCAGTACTTC
cdr3_aa: CSVRTSGGETQYF

v_call: TRBV18
clone_size: few
cdr3_length: 14
j_call: TRBJ1-1
d_call: .
cdr3_nt: TGTGCCAGCTCACAGGGGATCATGAACACTGAAGCTTTCTTT
cdr3_aa: CASSQGIMNTEAFF

v_call: TRBV5-1
clone_size: .
cdr3_length: 15
j_call: TRBJ1-1
d_call: .
cdr3_nt: TGCGCCAGCAGCCCACACCCTCAGGGGAGCACTGAAGCTTTCTTT
cdr3_aa: CASSPHPQGSTEAFF

v_call: TRBV10-2
clone_size: .
cdr3_length: 13
j_call: TRBJ2-5
d_call: .
cdr3_nt: TGCGCCAGCGGGCAGGGGGGTAAAGAGACCCAGTACTTC
cdr3_aa: CASGQGGKETQYF

v_call: TRBV11-1
clone_size: .
cdr3_length: 15
j_call: TRBJ2-5
d_call: TRBD2
cdr3_nt: TGTGCCAGCAGCCTTAGCGGGAGGGCCCAAGAGACCCAGTACTTC
cdr3_aa: CASSLSGRAQETQYF

v_call: TRBV5-1
clone_size: .
cdr3_length: 13
j_call: TRBJ2-1
d_call: .
cdr3_nt: TGCGCCAGCAGCCCGTTTCCGCACAATGAGCAGTTCTTC
cdr3_aa: CASSPFPHNEQFF

v_call: TRBV4-2
clone_size: .
cdr3_length: 16
j_call: TRBJ2-3
d_call: TRBD2
cdr3_nt: TGTGCCAGCAGCCAGCCTAGCGGGGGCGACACAGATACGCAGTATTTT
cdr3_aa: CASSQPSGGDTDTQYF

v_call: TRBV29-1
clone_size: .
cdr3_length: 12
j_call: TRBJ2-7
d_call: .
cdr3_nt: TGCAGCGTTGCGGGGGTGGGTTACAAGCAGTACTTC
cdr3_aa: CSVAGVGYKQYF

v_call: TRBV12-3/TRBV12-4
clone_size: few
cdr3_length: 14
j_call: TRBJ1-4
d_call: .
cdr3_nt: TGTGCCAGCGGGGCCGGGACGGGCGTTGAAAAACTGTTTTTT
cdr3_aa: CASGAGTGVEKLFF

v_call: TRBV29-1
clone_size: few
cdr3_length: 14
j_call: TRBJ2-3
d_call: TRBD2
cdr3_nt: TGCAGCGTGGCTAGCGGGGGGGTCACAGATACGCAGTATTTT
cdr3_aa: CSVASGGVTDTQYF

v_call: TRBV5-1
clone_size: few
cdr3_length: 16
j_call: TRBJ2-5
d_call: TRBD2
cdr3_nt: TGCGCCAGCAGCTGGGGGACTAGCTCGAGGGGAGAGACCCAGTACTTC
cdr3_aa: CASSWGTSSRGETQYF

v_call: TRBV5-1
clone_size: .
cdr3_length: 15
j_call: TRBJ2-1
d_call: TRBD2
cdr3_nt: TGCGCCAGCAGCTTGGAGCGGGGTTCCAACAATGAGCAGTTCTTC
cdr3_aa: CASSLERGSNNEQFF

v_call: TRBV20-1
clone_size: .
cdr3_length: 14
j_call: TRBJ2-1
d_call: .
cdr3_nt: TGCAGTGCTAGAGATCTGCTCCGCATCAATGAGCAGTGCTTC
cdr3_aa: CSARDLLRINEQCF

v_call: TRBV6-2/TRBV6-3
clone_size: once
cdr3_length: 17
j_call: TRBJ2-3
d_call: .
cdr3_nt: TGTGCCAACAGTTCCGGGACGAAACATCCCGCTGCAGATACGCAGTATTTT
cdr3_aa: CANSSGTKHPAADTQYF

v_call: TRBV6-6
clone_size: .
cdr3_length: 17
j_call: TRBJ1-5
d_call: TRBD1
cdr3_nt: TGTGCCACGAGGTCGAATAGACAGGGGGCACGACGACAGCCCCAGCATTTT
cdr3_aa: CATRSNRQGARRQPQHF

v_call: TRBV12-3/TRBV12-4
clone_size: .
cdr3_length: 18
j_call: TRBJ2-1
d_call: TRBD1
cdr3_nt: TGTGCCAGCAGTTTAGCGGGCCCACAGGGGCTCTCCTACAATGAGCAGTTCTTC
cdr3_aa: CASSLAGPQGLSYNEQFF

v_call: TRBV10-3
clone_size: many
cdr3_length: 16
j_call: TRBJ2-7
d_call: .
cdr3_nt: TGTGCCATCAGTGAGTCGATCGGGGCAGACCGTTACGAGCAGTACTTC
cdr3_aa: CAISESIGADRYEQYF

v_call: TRBV4-2
clone_size: .
cdr3_length: 13
j_call: TRBJ1-1
d_call: .
cdr3_nt: TGTGCCAGCAGCCAAGATGGGGCAGAAGAAGCTTTCTTT
cdr3_aa: CASSQDGAEEAFF

v_call: TRBV4-3
clone_size: .
cdr3_length: 21
j_call: TRBJ2-1
d_call: .
cdr3_nt: TGCGTCAGCAGCCAAGATCTAGGGCAACCTAAAGTGCCTTCACCCTACAATGAGCAGTTCTTC
cdr3_aa: CVSSQDLGQPKVPSPYNEQFF

v_call: TRBV20-1
clone_size: many
cdr3_length: 13
j_call: TRBJ2-7
d_call: TRBD1
cdr3_nt: TGCAGTGGCGGCGACAGGGGGCCCTACGAGCAGTACTTC
cdr3_aa: CSGGDRGPYEQYF

v_call: TRBV10-3
clone_size: many
cdr3_length: 12
j_call: TRBJ2-5
d_call: .
cdr3_nt: TGTGCCATCAGTGAGGGGCAAGAGACCCAGTACTTC
cdr3_aa: CAISEGQETQYF

v_call: TRBV10-3
clone_size: once
cdr3_length: 14
j_call: TRBJ1-5
d_call: .
cdr3_nt: TGTGCCATCAGTCGAGAATCGGGGAGGCAGTCCCAGCATTTT
cdr3_aa: CAISRESGRQSQHF

v_call: TRBV20-1
clone_size: .
cdr3_length: 15
j_call: TRBJ2-6
d_call: .
cdr3_nt: TGCAGTGCTGCAACACTAGGGTCTGGGGCCAACGTCCGGACTTTC
cdr3_aa: CSAATLGSGANVRTF

v_call: TRBV7-2
clone_size: .
cdr3_length: 13
j_call: TRBJ2-3
d_call: TRBD2
cdr3_nt: TGTGCCAGCAGCAAGAGGACTAGCGATACGCAGTATTTT
cdr3_aa: CASSKRTSDTQYF

v_call: TRBV7-9
clone_size: .
cdr3_length: 12
j_call: TRBJ2-1
d_call: .
cdr3_nt: TGTGCCAGCAGCAAACAGGGCAATGAGCAGTTCTTC
cdr3_aa: CASSKQGNEQFF

v_call: TRBV19
clone_size: .
cdr3_length: 14
j_call: TRBJ2-1
d_call: .
cdr3_nt: TGTGCCAGTAGTCTCCAGGCACTCGGGAATGAGCAGTTCTTC
cdr3_aa: CASSLQALGNEQFF

v_call: TRBV5-1
clone_size: many
cdr3_length: 16
j_call: TRBJ2-7
d_call: TRBD1
cdr3_nt: TGCGCCAGCAGCGGAACTATCGGGGACAGGGGCGTCGAGCAGTACTTC
cdr3_aa: CASSGTIGDRGVEQYF

v_call: TRBV28
clone_size: many
cdr3_length: 16
j_call: TRBJ2-7
d_call: .
cdr3_nt: TGTGCCAGCAGTTTAGGTTCGGTAGCTGGCGCCTACGAGCAGTACTTC
cdr3_aa: CASSLGSVAGAYEQYF

v_call: TRBV24-1
clone_size: .
cdr3_length: 13
j_call: TRBJ2-1
d_call: .
cdr3_nt: TGTGCCGCCAGTGATTTAGGGGGTGATGAGCAGTTCTTC
cdr3_aa: CAASDLGGDEQFF

v_call: TRBV4-3
clone_size: few
cdr3_length: 14
j_call: TRBJ2-7
d_call: TRBD1
cdr3_nt: TGCGCCGGCAGCCGCTGGGACAGGGGGGTCGAGCAGTACTTC
cdr3_aa: CAGSRWDRGVEQYF

v_call: TRBV7-9
clone_size: many
cdr3_length: 20
j_call: TRBJ2-4
d_call: TRBD1
cdr3_nt: TGTGCCAGCAGCCCCAAGCGGACAGGGGCCACTGTTCTAGCCAAAAACATTCAGTACTTC
cdr3_aa: CASSPKRTGATVLAKNIQYF

v_call: TRBV28
clone_size: many
cdr3_length: 14
j_call: TRBJ1-2
d_call: .
cdr3_nt: TGTGCCAGCAGTTTAAACGAGATGAACTATGGCTACACCTTC
cdr3_aa: CASSLNEMNYGYTF

v_call: TRBV7-9
clone_size: few
cdr3_length: 16
j_call: TRBJ1-5
d_call: TRBD1
cdr3_nt: TGTGCCAGCAGCTTAGCCCAGGGGGCTGGCAATCAGCCCCAGCATTTT
cdr3_aa: CASSLAQGAGNQPQHF

v_call: TRBV18
clone_size: once
cdr3_length: 16
j_call: TRBJ1-4
d_call: .
cdr3_nt: TGTGCCAGCTCACCTCTCCCGACTACAACTAATGAAAAACTGTTTTTT
cdr3_aa: CASSPLPTTTNEKLFF

v_call: TRBV7-8
clone_size: few
cdr3_length: 13
j_call: TRBJ1-1
d_call: .
cdr3_nt: TGTGCCAGCAGCTTGTGGGACTCTTATGAAGCTTTCTTT
cdr3_aa: CASSLWDSYEAFF

v_call: TRBV6-2/TRBV6-3
clone_size: many
cdr3_length: 13
j_call: TRBJ2-7
d_call: .
cdr3_nt: TGTGCCAGCAGTCCCCTTAATTCCTACGAGCAGTACTTC
cdr3_aa: CASSPLNSYEQYF

v_call: TRBV4-3
clone_size: .
cdr3_length: 14
j_call: TRBJ1-2
d_call: .
cdr3_nt: TGCGCCAGCAGCCAAGATTCCCTGAACTATGGCTACACCTTC
cdr3_aa: CASSQDSLNYGYTF

v_call: TRBV4-2
clone_size: few
cdr3_length: 16
j_call: TRBJ1-5
d_call: .
cdr3_nt: TGTGCCAGCAGCCAAGGGGCAGCGAGGGGTAATCAGCCCCAGCATTTT
cdr3_aa: CASSQGAARGNQPQHF

v_call: TRBV10-3
clone_size: few
cdr3_length: 12
j_call: TRBJ1-1
d_call: .
cdr3_nt: TGTGCCACCTCAGTGGACCTGAGTGAAGCTTTCTTT
cdr3_aa: CATSVDLSEAFF

v_call: TRBV12-3/TRBV12-4
clone_size: many
cdr3_length: 17
j_call: TRBJ2-3
d_call: .
cdr3_nt: TGTGCCAGCAGTTCCCCGGGGCACGCCACTAGCACAGATACGCAGTATTTT
cdr3_aa: CASSSPGHATSTDTQYF

v_call: TRBV7-6
clone_size: .
cdr3_length: 11
j_call: TRBJ2-5
d_call: .
cdr3_nt: TGTGCCAGCAGCTCCGCGGAGACCCAGTACTTC
cdr3_aa: CASSSAETQYF

v_call: TRBV9
clone_size: few
cdr3_length: 14
j_call: TRBJ1-2
d_call: .
cdr3_nt: TGTACCAGCACCTTAGAGGAGGCCAACTATGGCTACACCTTC
cdr3_aa: CTSTLEEANYGYTF

v_call: TRBV5-1
clone_size: .
cdr3_length: 13
j_call: TRBJ2-1
d_call: .
cdr3_nt: TGCGCCAGCAGCTTGGAGGGATGGGATGAGCAGTTCTTC
cdr3_aa: CASSLEGWDEQFF

v_call: TRBV11-2
clone_size: .
cdr3_length: 15
j_call: TRBJ2-5
d_call: .
cdr3_nt: TGTGCCAGCAGCTTAGAGTGGAGGGCCCCGGAGACCCAGTACTTC
cdr3_aa: CASSLEWRAPETQYF

v_call: TRBV6-5
clone_size: many
cdr3_length: 13
j_call: TRBJ1-2
d_call: .
cdr3_nt: TGTGCCAGCACCGCTGGACGAGCATATGGCTACACCTTC
cdr3_aa: CASTAGRAYGYTF

v_call: TRBV20-1
clone_size: .
cdr3_length: 13
j_call: TRBJ1-2
d_call: .
cdr3_nt: TGCAGTGGCGGACGTCGGGGGGCGGCTGGCTACACCTTC
cdr3_aa: CSGGRRGAAGYTF

v_call: TRBV2
clone_size: few
cdr3_length: 15
j_call: TRBJ2-1
d_call: .
cdr3_nt: TGTGCCAGCAGTGGGACATCTAGCTCCTACAATGAGCAGTTCTTC
cdr3_aa: CASSGTSSSYNEQFF

v_call: TRBV24-1
clone_size: many
cdr3_length: 16
j_call: TRBJ2-7
d_call: .
cdr3_nt: TGTGCCACCAACTTTTTAGGAGGACGCCGAGGGTACGAGCAGTACTTC
cdr3_aa: CATNFLGGRRGYEQYF

v_call: TRBV6-2/TRBV6-3
clone_size: few
cdr3_length: 13
j_call: TRBJ2-1
d_call: TRBD1
cdr3_nt: TGTGCCAGCAGACAGGGGGCTCGGATTGAGCAGTTCTTC
cdr3_aa: CASRQGARIEQFF

v_call: TRBV12-3/TRBV12-4
clone_size: few
cdr3_length: 15
j_call: TRBJ2-7
d_call: TRBD1
cdr3_nt: TGTGCCAGCAGCGATCCCCTGGGACAGGGTCACGAGCAGTACTTC
cdr3_aa: CASSDPLGQGHEQYF